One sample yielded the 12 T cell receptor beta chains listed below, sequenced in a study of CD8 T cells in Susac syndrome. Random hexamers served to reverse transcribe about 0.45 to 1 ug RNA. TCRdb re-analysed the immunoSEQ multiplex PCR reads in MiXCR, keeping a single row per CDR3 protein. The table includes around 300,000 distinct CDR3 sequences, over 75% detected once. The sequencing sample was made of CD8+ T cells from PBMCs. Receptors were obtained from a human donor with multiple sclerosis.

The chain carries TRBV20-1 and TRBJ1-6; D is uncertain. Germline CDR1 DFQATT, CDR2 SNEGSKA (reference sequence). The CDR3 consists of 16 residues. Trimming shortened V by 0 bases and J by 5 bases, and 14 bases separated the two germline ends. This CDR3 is CSARDHPPSDNSPLHF. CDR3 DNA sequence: TGCAGTGCTAGAGATCATCCACCCAGTGATAATTCACCCCTCCACTTT.

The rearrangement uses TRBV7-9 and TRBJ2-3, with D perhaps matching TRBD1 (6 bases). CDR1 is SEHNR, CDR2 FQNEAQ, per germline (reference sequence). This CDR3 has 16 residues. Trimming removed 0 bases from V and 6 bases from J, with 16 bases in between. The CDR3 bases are TGTGCCAGCAGCTTAGCGGGGGCACGGGGTGGGGATACGCAGTATTTT. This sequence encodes CASSLAGARGGDTQYF.

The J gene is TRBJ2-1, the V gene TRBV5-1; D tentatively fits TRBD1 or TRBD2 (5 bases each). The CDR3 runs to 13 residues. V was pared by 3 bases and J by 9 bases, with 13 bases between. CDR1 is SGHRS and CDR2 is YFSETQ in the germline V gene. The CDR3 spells CASSWDPHGEQFF. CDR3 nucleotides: TGCGCCAGCAGCTGGGACCCCCACGGTGAGCAGTTCTTC. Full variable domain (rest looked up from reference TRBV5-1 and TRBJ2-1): KAGVTQTPRYLIKTRGQQVTLSCSPISGHRSVSWYQQTPGQGLQFLFEYFSETQRNKGNFPGRFSGRQFSNSRSEMNVSTLELGDSALYLCASSWDPHGEQFFGPGTRLTVL.

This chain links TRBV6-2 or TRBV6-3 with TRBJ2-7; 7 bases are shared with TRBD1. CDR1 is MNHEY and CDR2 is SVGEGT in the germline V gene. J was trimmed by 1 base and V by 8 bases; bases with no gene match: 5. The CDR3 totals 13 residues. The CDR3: CASYDRVSYEQYF. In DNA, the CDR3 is TGTGCCAGCTATGACAGGGTTTCCTACGAGCAGTACTTC.

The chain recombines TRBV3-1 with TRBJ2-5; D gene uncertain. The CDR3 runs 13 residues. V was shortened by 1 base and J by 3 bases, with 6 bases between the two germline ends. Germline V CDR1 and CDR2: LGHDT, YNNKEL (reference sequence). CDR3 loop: CASSQVLEETQYF. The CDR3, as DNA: TGTGCCAGCAGCCAAGTCCTAGAAGAGACCCAGTACTTC.

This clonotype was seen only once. As DNA, the CDR3 is TGTGCCAGCAAGCGGAGAGACACCGGGGAGCTGTTTTTT. The encoded protein is CASKRRDTGELFF. This chain joins TRBV6-1 and TRBJ2-2, with D possibly TRBD2 on 5 matching bases. CDR1 is MNHNS and CDR2 is SASEGT in the germline V gene. Trimming removed 7 bases at V and 3 bases at J, with 9 bases between. The CDR3 is 13 amino acids.

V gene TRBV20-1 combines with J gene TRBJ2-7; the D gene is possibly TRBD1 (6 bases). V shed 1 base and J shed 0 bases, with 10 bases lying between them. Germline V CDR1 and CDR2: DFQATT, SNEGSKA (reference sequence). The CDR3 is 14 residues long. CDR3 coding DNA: TGCAGTGCTAGAGGACAGGACCACTCCTACGAGCAGTACTTC. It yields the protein CSARGQDHSYEQYF.

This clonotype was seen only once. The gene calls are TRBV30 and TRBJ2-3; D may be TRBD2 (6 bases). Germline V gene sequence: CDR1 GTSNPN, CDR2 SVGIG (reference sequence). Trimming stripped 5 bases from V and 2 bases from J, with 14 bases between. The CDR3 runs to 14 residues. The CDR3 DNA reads TGTGCCTGGTACCTCGGGGGACTCACAGATACGCAGTATTTT. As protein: CAWYLGGLTDTQYF.

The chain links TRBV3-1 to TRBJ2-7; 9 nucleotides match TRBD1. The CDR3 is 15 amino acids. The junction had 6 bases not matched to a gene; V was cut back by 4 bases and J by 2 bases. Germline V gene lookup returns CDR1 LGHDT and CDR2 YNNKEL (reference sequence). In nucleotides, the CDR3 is TGTGCCAGCAGCCTGGGGACAGGGAGCACCTACGAGCAGTACTTC. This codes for CASSLGTGSTYEQYF.

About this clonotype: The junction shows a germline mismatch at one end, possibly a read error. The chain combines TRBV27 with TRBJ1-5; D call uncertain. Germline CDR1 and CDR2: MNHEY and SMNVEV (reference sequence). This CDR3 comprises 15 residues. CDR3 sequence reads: CAGSLFTGSGQPQHF. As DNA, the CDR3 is TGTGCCGGCAGTTTATTTACGGGGTCGGGTCAGCCCCAGCATTTT.

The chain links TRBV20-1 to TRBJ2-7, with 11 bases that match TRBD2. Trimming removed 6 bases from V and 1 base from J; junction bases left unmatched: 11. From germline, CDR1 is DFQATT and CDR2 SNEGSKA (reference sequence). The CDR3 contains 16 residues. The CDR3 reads CSAPPPTSGDSYEQYF. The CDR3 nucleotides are TGCAGTGCGCCCCCCCCGACTAGCGGGGATTCCTACGAGCAGTACTTC.

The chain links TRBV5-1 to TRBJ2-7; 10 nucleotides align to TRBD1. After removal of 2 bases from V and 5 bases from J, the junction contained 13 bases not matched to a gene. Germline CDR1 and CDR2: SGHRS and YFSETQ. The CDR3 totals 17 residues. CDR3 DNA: TGCGCCAGCAGCTTACTGAATCGGGACAGGGGCATGGACGAGCAGTACTTC. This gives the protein CASSLLNRDRGMDEQYF.